A selection of T cell receptor beta chains follows, all from one sample in a study of CD8+CD57+ T cells in acquired aplastic anemia. TCRdb re-analysed the reads in MiXCR, keeping a single row per CDR3 protein. The sample consists of roughly 200,000 distinct CDR3 sequences, approximately 60% of them appearing once. The sequencing sample was made of sorted CD4+, CD8+, or CD8+CD57+ T cells (not recorded which) from PBMCs. These TCRs come from a human donor in good health. Both conserved end residues are part of each CDR3. D genes are given only for firm matches. Size is omitted from some rows. Given values are once, few, many or a class for expanded clones.

j_call d_call clone_size v_call cdr3_nt cdr3_aa
TRBJ2-1 NA NA TRBV6-5 TGTGCCAGCAGTTCCATACTCTGGATCGGGGCCGGGGGTGGTGAGCAGTTCTTC CASSSILWIGAGGGEQFF
TRBJ2-7 TRBD2 many TRBV10-1 TGCGCCAGCAGTGATGGACTAGCGGGGGCCTACGAGCAGTACTTC CASSDGLAGAYEQYF
TRBJ2-2 NA many TRBV7-9 TGTGCCAGCATCGGACAGCGGGAGAACACCGGGGAGCTGTTTTTT CASIGQRENTGELFF
TRBJ2-2 NA NA TRBV12-3/TRBV12-4 TGTGCCAGCAGTTCGGCCAACTATGGCTACACCGGGGAGCTGTTTTTT CASSSANYGYTGELFF
TRBJ2-2 TRBD2 NA TRBV29-1 TGCAGCGTCTCTTTGGCGGGGGGAATATATGGCGGGGAGCTGTTTTTT CSVSLAGGIYGGELFF
TRBJ2-5 NA NA TRBV20-1 TGCAGTGCTAGGGGGCAGGGAGAACAGCCCCAGTACTTC CSARGQGEQPQYF
TRBJ2-3 TRBD2 few TRBV10-3 TGTGCCATCAGTGGACTAGCGAGAGGGCCAGATACGCAGTATTTT CAISGLARGPDTQYF
TRBJ2-7 TRBD1 NA TRBV7-2 TGTGCCAGCAGCCCAGAGGGGGCTACCTACGAGCAGTACTTC CASSPEGATYEQYF
TRBJ2-2 NA NA TRBV25-1 TGTGCCAGCAAAAAGACAGAGAACACCGGGGAGCTGTTTTTT CASKKTENTGELFF
TRBJ1-4 NA NA TRBV5-1 TGCGCCAGCAGCGCGGGTTTGGGGCGTGAAAAACTGTTTTTT CASSAGLGREKLFF
TRBJ1-1 TRBD1 NA TRBV28 TGTGCCAGCAGTTTCCCCGAGGGGGGGACAGCCCTTGGAAAAGCTTTCTTT CASSFPEGGTALGKAFF
TRBJ2-7 NA many TRBV7-8 TGTGCCAGCAGCTTCTTGGGGGCTGTCTACGAGCAGTACTTC CASSFLGAVYEQYF
TRBJ1-6 TRBD1 once TRBV7-3 TGTGCCAGCAGCATGGGACAGGGGAATTCACCCCTCCACTTT CASSMGQGNSPLHF
TRBJ1-1 NA few TRBV6-5 TGTGCCAGCAGTCATTTGAGGGCCACTGAAGCTTTCTTT CASSHLRATEAFF
TRBJ1-1 TRBD1 NA TRBV7-2 TGTGCCAGCAGCCTCAGGGGGAGGGAAGCTTTCTTT CASSLRGREAFF
TRBJ1-2 TRBD1 NA TRBV5-6 TGTGCCAGCAGCTGGAACAGGGGTGGCTACACCTTC CASSWNRGGYTF
TRBJ1-2 TRBD1 once TRBV2 TGTGCCAGCAGTGAAAGGAGGGGGCGAATGGACTATGGCTACACCTTC CASSERRGRMDYGYTF
TRBJ2-3 TRBD2 NA TRBV20-1 TGCAGTGCTAGGGGGAGGGCATATACGCAGTATTTT CSARGRAYTQYF
TRBJ2-3 NA NA TRBV24-1 TGTGCCACCAGTGACCCCGGACGAAGAGATACGCAGTATTTT CATSDPGRRDTQYF
TRBJ1-6 NA NA TRBV5-5 TGTGCCAGCAGCTCTTTAACTAACAGAGGCGAGTACTCACCCCTCCACTTT CASSSLTNRGEYSPLHF
TRBJ2-5 TRBD1 NA TRBV20-1 TGCAGTGCTAGGGCATTTGAGACAGGGGAGGTTGGGACCCAAGAGACCCAGTACTTC CSARAFETGEVGTQETQYF
TRBJ2-1 TRBD1 few TRBV19 TGTGCCAGTAGGAGGACAGGGGGCCGGGATGAGCAGTTCTTC CASRRTGGRDEQFF
TRBJ2-5 TRBD2 NA TRBV5-1 TGCGCCAGCAGCGGACTAGCGGGGGGCCAAGAGACCCAGTACTTC CASSGLAGGQETQYF
TRBJ2-7 NA NA TRBV7-9 TGTGCCAGCAGCACGACGATCTCCTACGAGCAGTACTTC CASSTTISYEQYF
TRBJ1-2 TRBD1 NA TRBV2 TGTGCCAGCAGACCGGGACAGGGGATGAATGGCTACACCTTC CASRPGQGMNGYTF
TRBJ1-1 NA medium-sized TRBV15 TGTGCCACCAGCAGAACGCGGGACAACGAAGCTTTCTTT CATSRTRDNEAFF
TRBJ1-1 NA few TRBV3-1 TGTGCCAGCAGCCAAGACGTCCCAATCCGGGACAATGATGATGAAGCTTTCTTT CASSQDVPIRDNDDEAFF
TRBJ2-5 NA NA TRBV11-2 TGTGCCAGCAGCTTCACAGCGGTGATTCAAGAGACCCAGTACTTC CASSFTAVIQETQYF
TRBJ2-3 NA NA TRBV6-1 TGTGCCAGCAACCCACAATCAAGTGGCACAGACACGCAGTATTTT CASNPQSSGTDTQYF
TRBJ2-3 NA few TRBV7-2 TGTGCCAGCAGCTTTTCCGGGGATACGCAGTATTTT CASSFSGDTQYF
TRBJ2-1 NA NA TRBV15 TGTGCCACCAGCGAAGCGGATTCCTACAATGAGCAGTTCTTC CATSEADSYNEQFF
TRBJ1-2 NA once TRBV7-2 TGTGCCAGCAGCTCAAACAGGGTTGACTATGGCTACACCTTC CASSSNRVDYGYTF
TRBJ2-7 NA many TRBV5-1 TGCGCCAGCAGCTTGGTTCCCCAGGACGAGCAGTACTTC CASSLVPQDEQYF
TRBJ2-3 TRBD2 NA TRBV2 TGTGCCAGCGGGAGGGTCTTTGCTAGCACAGATACGCAGTATTTT CASGRVFASTDTQYF
TRBJ1-1 NA NA TRBV14 TGTGCCAGCAGCCAAGAGAGGGCATTTAACACTGAAGCTTTCTTT CASSQERAFNTEAFF
TRBJ2-1 TRBD1 NA TRBV29-1 TGCAGCGGGGGACAGCGGAATGAGCAGTTCTTC CSGGQRNEQFF
TRBJ2-3 TRBD2 many TRBV11-2 TGTGCCAGCAGCCCCCCCGCTGAGCGGGGGGGGAGCACAGATACGCAGTATTTT CASSPPAERGGSTDTQYF
TRBJ2-7 NA many TRBV13 TGTGCCAGCAGCTTACGAGGGGCCGAGCAGTACTTC CASSLRGAEQYF
TRBJ1-3 NA many TRBV12-3/TRBV12-4 TGTGCCAGCAGTCCTACTGGAAACACCATATATTTT CASSPTGNTIYF
TRBJ1-2 NA NA TRBV7-9 TGTGCCAGTAGACTTCAGGCCCCCTATGGCTACACCTTC CASRLQAPYGYTF
TRBJ2-1 TRBD2 NA TRBV5-1 TGCGCCAGCAGCTTGGGCCCTAGCGGGGACAATGAGCAGTTCTTC CASSLGPSGDNEQFF
TRBJ2-7 TRBD1 NA TRBV12-3/TRBV12-4 TGTGCCAGCAGTTCCCAGGGGGCTGGGGGCGAGCAGTACTTC CASSSQGAGGEQYF
TRBJ1-1 NA many TRBV4-2 TGTGCCAGCAGCCAAGATCTAAGAAGTGAGAGAGGAATGAACACTGAAGCTTTCTTT CASSQDLRSERGMNTEAFF
TRBJ1-4 NA few TRBV4-1 TGCGCCTTCGGGGGGGATACGCCTAATGAAAAACTGTTTTTT CAFGGDTPNEKLFF
TRBJ2-7 NA NA TRBV19 TGTGCCAGTAGCCCAGGGGTCCTATCCTACGAGCAGTACTTC CASSPGVLSYEQYF
TRBJ2-7 TRBD2 NA TRBV7-2 TGTGCCAGCAGCCTTCAACTAGCGGGAGGGGGCGAGCAGTACTTC CASSLQLAGGGEQYF
TRBJ2-7 NA NA TRBV29-1 TGCAGCGTCGACCCGGGGCAGGGAGGCCCAGAGCAGTACTTC CSVDPGQGGPEQYF
TRBJ1-6 NA NA TRBV11-2 TGTGCCAGCAGCTTTCCCCCGCCTTCACCCCTCCACTTT CASSFPPPSPLHF